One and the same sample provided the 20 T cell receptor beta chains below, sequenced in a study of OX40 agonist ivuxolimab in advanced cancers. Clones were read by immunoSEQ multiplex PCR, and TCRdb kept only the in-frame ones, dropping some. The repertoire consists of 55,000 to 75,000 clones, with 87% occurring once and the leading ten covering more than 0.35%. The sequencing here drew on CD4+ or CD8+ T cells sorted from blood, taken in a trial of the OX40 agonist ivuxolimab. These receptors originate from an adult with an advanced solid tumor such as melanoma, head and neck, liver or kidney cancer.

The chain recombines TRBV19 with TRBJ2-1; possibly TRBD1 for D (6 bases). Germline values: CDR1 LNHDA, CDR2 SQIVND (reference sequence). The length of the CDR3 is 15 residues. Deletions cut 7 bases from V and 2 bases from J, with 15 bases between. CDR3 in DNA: TGTGCCAGTACGCAGGCCCCAGGGGCCTACAATGAGCAGTTCTTC. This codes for CASTQAPGAYNEQFF.

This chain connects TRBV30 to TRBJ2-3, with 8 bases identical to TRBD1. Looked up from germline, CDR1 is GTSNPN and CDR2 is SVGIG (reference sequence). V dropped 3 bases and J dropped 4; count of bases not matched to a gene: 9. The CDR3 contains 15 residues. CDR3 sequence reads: CAWSRQGLIADTQYF. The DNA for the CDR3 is TGTGCCTGGAGCAGACAGGGGTTGATAGCAGATACGCAGTATTTT.

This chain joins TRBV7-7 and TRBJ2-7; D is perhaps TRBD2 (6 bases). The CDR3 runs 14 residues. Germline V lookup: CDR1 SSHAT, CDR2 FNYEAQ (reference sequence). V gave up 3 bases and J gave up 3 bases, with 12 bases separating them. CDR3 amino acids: CASSFGRGNYEQYF. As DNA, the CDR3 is TGTGCCAGCAGCTTTGGGCGGGGTAACTACGAGCAGTACTTC.

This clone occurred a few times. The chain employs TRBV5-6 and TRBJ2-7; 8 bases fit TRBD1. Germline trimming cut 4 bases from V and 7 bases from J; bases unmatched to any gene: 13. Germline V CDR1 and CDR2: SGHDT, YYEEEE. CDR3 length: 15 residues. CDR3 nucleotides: TGTGCCAGCAGCCCCGGGACAGGACTCCTACGGGAGCAGTACTTC. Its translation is CASSPGTGLLREQYF.

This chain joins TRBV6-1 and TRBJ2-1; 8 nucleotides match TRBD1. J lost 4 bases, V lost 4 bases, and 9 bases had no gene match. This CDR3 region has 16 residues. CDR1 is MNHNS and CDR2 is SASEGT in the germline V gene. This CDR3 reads CASSATRRDRYNEQFF. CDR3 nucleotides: TGTGCCAGCAGTGCCACCCGCCGGGACAGGTACAATGAGCAGTTCTTC.

In DNA form, the CDR3 reads TGTGCCAGTAGTCGTAGCGGAGGGAATGAGCAGTTCTTC. Amino acids: CASSRSGGNEQFF. V usage is TRBV19 and J usage is TRBJ2-1; possible D gene TRBD2, 6 bases. V lost 5 bases, J lost 7 bases, and 12 bases lay in between. CDR3 length: 13 residues. Germline CDR1 LNHDA, CDR2 SQIVND (reference sequence).

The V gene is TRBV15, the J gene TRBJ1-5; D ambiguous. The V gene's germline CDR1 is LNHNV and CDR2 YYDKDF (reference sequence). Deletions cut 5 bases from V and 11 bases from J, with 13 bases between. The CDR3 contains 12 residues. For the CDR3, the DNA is TGTGCCACCAGCGTAACCCGAAACACCCAGCATTTT. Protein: CATSVTRNTQHF.

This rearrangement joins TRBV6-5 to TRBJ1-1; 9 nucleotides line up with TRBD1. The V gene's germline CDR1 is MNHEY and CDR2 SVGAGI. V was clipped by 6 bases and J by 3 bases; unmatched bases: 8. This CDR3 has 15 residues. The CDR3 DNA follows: TGTGCCAGCAGCCAGACAGGGGGAGGATACACTGAAGCTTTCTTT. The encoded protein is CASSQTGGGYTEAFF.

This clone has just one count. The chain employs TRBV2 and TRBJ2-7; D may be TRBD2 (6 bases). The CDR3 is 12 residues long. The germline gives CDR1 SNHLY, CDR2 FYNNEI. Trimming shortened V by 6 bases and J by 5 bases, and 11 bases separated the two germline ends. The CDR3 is CASRRSGDEQYF. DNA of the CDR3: TGTGCCAGCAGGCGGTCGGGGGACGAGCAGTACTTC. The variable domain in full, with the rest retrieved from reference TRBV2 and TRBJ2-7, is EPEVTQTPSHQVTQMGQEVILRCVPISNHLYFYWYRQILGQKVEFLVSFYNNEISEKSEIFDDQFSVERPDGSNFTLKIRSTKLEDSAMYFCASRRSGDEQYFGPGTRLTVT.

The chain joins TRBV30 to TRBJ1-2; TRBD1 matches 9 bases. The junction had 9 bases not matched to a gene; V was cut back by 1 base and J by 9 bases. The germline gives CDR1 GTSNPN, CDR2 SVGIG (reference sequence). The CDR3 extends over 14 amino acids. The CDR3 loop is CAWSADWDRERYTF. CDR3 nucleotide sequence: TGTGCCTGGAGTGCAGACTGGGACAGGGAACGCTACACCTTC.

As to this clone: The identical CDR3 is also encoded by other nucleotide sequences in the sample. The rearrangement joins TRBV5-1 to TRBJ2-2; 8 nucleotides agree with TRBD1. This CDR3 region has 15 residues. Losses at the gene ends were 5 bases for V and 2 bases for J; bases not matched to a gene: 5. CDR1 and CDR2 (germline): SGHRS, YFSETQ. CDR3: CASSLTGANTGELFF. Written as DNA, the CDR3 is TGCGCCAGCAGTTTGACAGGGGCCAACACCGGGGAGCTGTTTTTT.

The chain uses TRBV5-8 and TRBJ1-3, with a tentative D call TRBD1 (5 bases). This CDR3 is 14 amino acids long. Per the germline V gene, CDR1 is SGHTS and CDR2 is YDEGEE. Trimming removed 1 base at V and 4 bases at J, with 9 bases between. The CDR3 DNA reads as TGTGCCAGCAGCTTGTACAGGACCGGAAACACCATATATTTT. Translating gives CASSLYRTGNTIYF. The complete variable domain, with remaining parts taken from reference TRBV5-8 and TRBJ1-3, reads EAGVTQSPTHLIKTRGQQATLRCSPISGHTSVYWYQQALGLGLQFLLWYDEGEERNRGNFPPRFSGRQFPNYSSELNVNALELEDSALYLCASSLYRTGNTIYFGEGSWLTVV.

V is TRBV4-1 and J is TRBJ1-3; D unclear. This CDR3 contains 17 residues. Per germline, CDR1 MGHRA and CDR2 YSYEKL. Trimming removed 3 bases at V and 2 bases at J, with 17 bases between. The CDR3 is CASSQLGAAGPGNTIYF. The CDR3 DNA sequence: TGCGCCAGCAGCCAGTTGGGAGCGGCGGGCCCTGGAAACACCATATATTTT.

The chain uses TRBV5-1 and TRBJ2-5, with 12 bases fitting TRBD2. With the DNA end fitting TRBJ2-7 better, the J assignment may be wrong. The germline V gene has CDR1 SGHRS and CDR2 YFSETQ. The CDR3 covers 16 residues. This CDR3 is CASSLDLAGGRYEQYF. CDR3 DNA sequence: TGCGCCAGCAGCTTGGACCTAGCGGGGGGGCGGTACGAGCAGTACTTC.

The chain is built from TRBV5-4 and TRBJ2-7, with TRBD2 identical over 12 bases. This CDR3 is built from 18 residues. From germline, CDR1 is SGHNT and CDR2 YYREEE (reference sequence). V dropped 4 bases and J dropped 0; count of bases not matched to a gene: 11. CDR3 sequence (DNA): TGTGCCAGCAGCGCAAGACGACTAGCGGGAGTGGGCTCCTACGAGCAGTACTTC. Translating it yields CASSARRLAGVGSYEQYF.

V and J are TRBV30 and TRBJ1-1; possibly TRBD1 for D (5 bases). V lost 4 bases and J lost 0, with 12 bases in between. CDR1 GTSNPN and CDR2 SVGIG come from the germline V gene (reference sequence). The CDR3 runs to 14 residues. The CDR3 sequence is CAWIQTDLNTEAFF. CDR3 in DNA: TGTGCCTGGATTCAGACAGATTTGAACACTGAAGCTTTCTTT. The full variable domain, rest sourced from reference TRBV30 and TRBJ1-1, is SQTIHQWPATLVQPVGSPLSLECTVEGTSNPNLYWYRQAAGRGLQLLFYSVGIGQISSEVPQNLSASRPQDRQFILSSKKLLLSDSGFYLCAWIQTDLNTEAFFGQGTRLTVV.

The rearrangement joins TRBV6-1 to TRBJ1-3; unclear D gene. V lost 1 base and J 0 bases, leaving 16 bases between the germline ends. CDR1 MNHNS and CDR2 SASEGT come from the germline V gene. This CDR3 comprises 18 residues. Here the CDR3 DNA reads TGTGCCAGCAGTGAAGATCTGTGGCGGATCACCTCTGGAAACACCATATATTTT. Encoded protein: CASSEDLWRITSGNTIYF.

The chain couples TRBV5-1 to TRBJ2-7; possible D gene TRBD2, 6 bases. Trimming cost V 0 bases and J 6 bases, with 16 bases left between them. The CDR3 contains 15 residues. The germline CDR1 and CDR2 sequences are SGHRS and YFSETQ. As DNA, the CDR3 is TGCGCCAGCAGCTTGGCGGGGGAACCAAGAGGCGAGCAGTACTTC. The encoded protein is CASSLAGEPRGEQYF.

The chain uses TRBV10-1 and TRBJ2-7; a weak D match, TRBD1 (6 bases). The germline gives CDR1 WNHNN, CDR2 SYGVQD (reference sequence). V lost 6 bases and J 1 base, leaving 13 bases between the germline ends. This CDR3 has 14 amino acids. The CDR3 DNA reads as TGCGCCAGCAGACCCGACAGGCAATCCTACGAGCAGTACTTC. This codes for CASRPDRQSYEQYF.

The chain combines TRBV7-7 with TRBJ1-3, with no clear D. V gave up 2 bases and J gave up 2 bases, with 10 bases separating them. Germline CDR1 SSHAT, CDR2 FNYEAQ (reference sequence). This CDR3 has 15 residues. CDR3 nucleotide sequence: TGTGCCAGCAGCTTAAGGGAAGGGACTGGAAACACCATATATTTT. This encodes CASSLREGTGNTIYF. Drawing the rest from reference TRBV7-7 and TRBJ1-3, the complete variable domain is GAGVSQSPRYKVTKRGQDVTLRCDPISSHATLYWYQQALGQGPEFLTYFNYEAQPDKSGLPSDRFSAERPEGSISTLTIQRTEQRDSAMYRCASSLREGTGNTIYFGEGSWLTVV.